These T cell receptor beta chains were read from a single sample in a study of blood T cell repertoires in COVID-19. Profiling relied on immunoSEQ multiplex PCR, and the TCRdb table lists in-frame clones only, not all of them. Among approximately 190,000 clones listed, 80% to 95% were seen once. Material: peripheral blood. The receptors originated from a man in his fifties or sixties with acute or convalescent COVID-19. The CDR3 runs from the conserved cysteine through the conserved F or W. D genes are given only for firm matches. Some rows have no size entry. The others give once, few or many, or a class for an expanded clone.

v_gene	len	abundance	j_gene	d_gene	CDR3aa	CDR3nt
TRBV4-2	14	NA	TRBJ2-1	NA	CASSFTGTYNEQFF	TGTGCCAGCAGCTTCACAGGAACCTACAATGAGCAGTTCTTC
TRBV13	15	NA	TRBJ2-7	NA	CASSFSLTSSYEQYF	TGTGCCAGCAGCTTTTCACTGACTAGCTCCTACGAGCAGTACTTC
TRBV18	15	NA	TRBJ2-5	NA	CASSPQGQFQETQYF	TGTGCCAGCTCACCGCAAGGACAGTTTCAAGAGACCCAGTACTTC
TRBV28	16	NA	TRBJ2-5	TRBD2	CASSLRFGRASETQYF	TGTGCCAGCAGTTTACGGTTCGGGAGGGCCTCAGAGACCCAGTACTTC
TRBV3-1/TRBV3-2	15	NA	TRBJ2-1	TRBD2	CASSKLAGVGNEQFF	TGTGCCAGCAGCAAACTAGCGGGAGTAGGGAATGAGCAGTTCTTC
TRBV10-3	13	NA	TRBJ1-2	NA	CAISESLRDGYTF	TGTGCCATCAGTGAGTCGTTGAGGGATGGCTACACCTTC
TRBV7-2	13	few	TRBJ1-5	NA	CASSLRTEQPQHF	TGTGCCAGCAGCTTAAGGACTGAGCAACCCCAGCATTTT
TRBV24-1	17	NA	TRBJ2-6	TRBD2	CATSDSSGDSGANVLTF	TGTGCCACCAGTGATTCTAGCGGGGACTCTGGGGCCAACGTCCTGACTTTC
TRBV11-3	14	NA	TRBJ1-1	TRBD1	CASSLGQGVTEAFF	TGTGCCAGCAGCTTAGGACAGGGGGTCACTGAAGCTTTCTTT
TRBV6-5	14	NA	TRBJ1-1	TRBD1	CASSRTGANTEAFF	TGTGCCAGCAGCAGGACAGGGGCCAACACTGAAGCTTTCTTT
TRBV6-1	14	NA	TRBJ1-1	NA	CASSEQGLNTEAFF	TGTGCCAGCAGTGAACAGGGTTTGAACACTGAAGCTTTCTTT
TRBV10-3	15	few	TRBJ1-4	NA	CAISAQPTTNEKLFF	TGTGCCATCAGTGCACAGCCCACAACTAATGAAAAACTGTTTTTT
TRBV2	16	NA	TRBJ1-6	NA	CASSEASRGYNSPLHF	TGTGCCAGCAGTGAAGCCTCCAGGGGCTATAATTCACCCCTCCACTTT
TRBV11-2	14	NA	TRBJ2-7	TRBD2	CASSYPGTSGEQYF	TGTGCCAGCAGCTATCCGGGAACTAGCGGTGAGCAGTACTTC
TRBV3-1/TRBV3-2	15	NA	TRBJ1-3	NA	CASSPPTHSMNTIYF	TGTGCCAGCAGCCCTCCGACTCACTCGATGAACACCATATATTTT
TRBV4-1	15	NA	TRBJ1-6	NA	CASSQVRQDNSPLHF	TGCGCCAGCAGCCAAGTACGACAGGATAATTCACCCCTCCACTTT
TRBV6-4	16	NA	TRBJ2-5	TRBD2	CASSFTSGDYQETQYF	TGTGCCAGCAGTTTTACTAGCGGGGACTACCAAGAGACCCAGTACTTC
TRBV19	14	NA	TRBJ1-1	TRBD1	CASSEGQGFTEAFF	TGTGCCAGTAGCGAGGGACAGGGGTTCACTGAAGCTTTCTTT
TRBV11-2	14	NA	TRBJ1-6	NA	CASSLGRYNSPLHF	TGTGCCAGCAGCTTAGGCCGGTATAATTCACCCCTCCACTTT
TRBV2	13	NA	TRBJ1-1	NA	CASTTTGNTEAFF	TGTGCCAGCACGACGACGGGAAACACTGAAGCTTTCTTT
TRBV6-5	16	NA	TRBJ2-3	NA	CASSYPQQDGTDTQYF	TGTGCCAGCAGTTACCCCCAACAGGACGGCACAGATACGCAGTATTTT
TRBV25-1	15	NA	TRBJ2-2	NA	CASSGGALITGELFF	TGTGCCAGCAGTGGTGGGGCACTTATCACCGGGGAGCTGTTTTTT
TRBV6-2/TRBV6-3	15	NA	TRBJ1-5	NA	CASSLTPYLSQPQHF	TGTGCCAGCAGTTTAACACCATACCTCTCCCAGCCCCAGCATTTT
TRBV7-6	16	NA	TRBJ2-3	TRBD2	CASSQAGGAGTDTQYF	TGTGCCAGCAGCCAAGCTGGGGGAGCGGGAACAGATACGCAGTATTTT
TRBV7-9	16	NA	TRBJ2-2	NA	CASSLEERTNTGELFF	TGTGCCAGCAGCTTAGAGGAGCGGACGAACACCGGGGAGCTGTTTTTT
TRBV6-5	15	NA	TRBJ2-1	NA	CASSSPQRSYNEQFF	TGTGCCAGCAGTTCTCCGCAGAGGTCCTACAATGAGCAGTTCTTC
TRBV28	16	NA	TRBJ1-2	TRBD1	CASTSLGQGASDGYTF	TGTGCCAGCACGTCCCTAGGACAGGGGGCGTCGGATGGCTACACCTTC
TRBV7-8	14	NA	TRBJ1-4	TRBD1	CASSSDRPREKLFF	TGTGCCAGCAGCTCGGACAGGCCTAGGGAAAAACTGTTTTTT
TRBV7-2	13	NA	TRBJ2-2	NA	CASSSTRTGELFF	TGTGCCAGCAGCTCCACGCGCACCGGGGAGCTGTTTTTT